A selection of T cell receptor beta chains follows, all from one sample in a study of cytomegalovirus exposure and HLA in healthy donors. Measured with immunoSEQ multiplex PCR; TCRdb has only the in-frame clones, and not every one. Among fewer than 200,000 clones, about four fifths were seen once, and the ten largest hold just under 5%. Sequencing was done on a sample of PBMCs. The receptors were gathered from a woman in her late teens or twenties in good health and CMV-seropositive. The CDR3 runs from the conserved cysteine through the conserved F or W. D genes are given only for firm matches. Not every row has a clone size; where given, it reads once, few, many or a size class.

>TRBV19|-|TRBJ1-5|-
CASSIADSGGLGQPQHF
TGTGCCAGTAGTATAGCCGACTCGGGGGGTTTAGGTCAGCCCCAGCATTTT
>TRBV2|-|TRBJ2-3|-
CASRTGPASDTQYF
TGTGCCAGCAGAACAGGCCCGGCTTCAGATACGCAGTATTTT
>TRBV5-1|-|TRBJ1-6|TRBD1
CASSSRGQGSSPLHF
TGCGCCAGCAGCTCCCGGGGACAGGGGAGTTCACCCCTCCACTTT
>TRBV7-7|-|TRBJ2-7|-
CASSQYPSEGEQYF
TGTGCCAGCAGCCAGTACCCGTCGGAGGGCGAGCAGTACTTC
>TRBV7-6|-|TRBJ1-4|-
CASSRRGPGAGEKLFF
TGTGCCAGCAGCCGCCGCGGGCCAGGGGCAGGCGAAAAACTGTTTTTT
>TRBV11-3|-|TRBJ2-7|-
CASSLRAGLGYEQYF
TGTGCCAGCAGCTTAAGAGCCGGACTGGGCTACGAGCAGTACTTC
>TRBV27|-|TRBJ2-7|TRBD1
CASSFRQGAYEQYF
TGTGCCAGCAGTTTCAGGCAGGGGGCTTACGAGCAGTACTTC
>TRBV9|-|TRBJ2-5|-
CASSPGTLETQYF
TGTGCCAGCAGCCCTGGGACTCTGGAGACCCAGTACTTC
>TRBV19|few|TRBJ1-1|-
CASSIEGRNTEAFF
TGTGCCAGTAGTATAGAGGGCAGGAACACTGAAGCTTTCTTT
>TRBV4-3|once|TRBJ2-2|TRBD2
CASRDSGGVNTGELFF
TGCGCCAGCCGCGATAGCGGGGGGGTAAACACCGGGGAGCTGTTTTTT
>TRBV4-1|-|TRBJ2-4|TRBD1
CASSPWGQGAKNIQYF
TGCGCCAGCAGCCCGTGGGGACAGGGAGCCAAAAACATTCAGTACTTC
>TRBV7-2|-|TRBJ1-1|-
CASTLRGGGMNTEAFF
TGTGCCAGCACCTTAAGGGGGGGTGGGATGAACACTGAAGCTTTCTTT
>TRBV5-6|-|TRBJ2-7|-
CASSLGAAYEQYF
TGTGCCAGCAGCTTGGGCGCCGCCTACGAGCAGTACTTC
>TRBV7-3|-|TRBJ2-6|-
CASSLSRSGANVLTF
TGTGCCAGCAGCTTATCGCGCTCTGGGGCCAACGTCCTGACTTTC
>TRBV2|-|TRBJ2-7|-
CASREGVSVLYEQYF
TGTGCCAGCAGAGAGGGGGTAAGCGTCCTCTACGAGCAGTACTTC
>TRBV6-5|-|TRBJ1-2|TRBD1
CASYRGKDGYTF
TGTGCCAGCTACAGGGGTAAAGACGGCTACACCTTC
>TRBV15|-|TRBJ1-5|TRBD1
CATTRDRLSNQPQHF
TGTGCCACGACTAGGGACAGGCTTAGCAATCAGCCCCAGCATTTT
>TRBV9|-|TRBJ2-3|-
CASSARGSTDTQYF
TGTGCCAGCAGCGCACGAGGTAGCACAGATACGCAGTATTTT
>TRBV14|-|TRBJ2-7|TRBD1
CASSQELGQGKYF
TGTGCCAGCAGCCAAGAATTAGGACAGGGAAAGTACTTC
>TRBV5-1|-|TRBJ2-1|-
CASSLSRGISYNEQFF
TGCGCCAGCAGCCTGTCTCGCGGAATATCCTACAATGAGCAGTTCTTC
>TRBV28|-|TRBJ2-7|-
CASSLSPDWSSYEQYF
TGTGCCAGCAGTTTATCGCCAGATTGGAGCTCCTACGAGCAGTACTTC